This TCR beta chain appears in the sequencing data of a study of response to subunit inactivated influenza vaccine. TCRdb passed the RT-PCR reads through MiXCR, listing each CDR3 protein once. The sample lists hundreds of thousands of distinct CDR3 sequences; approximately 18% were seen once. Germline CDR1 and CDR2: SGHRS and YFSETQ. The CDR3 has 16 amino acids. With V trimmed by 4 bases and J by 4 bases, 10 bases remained unmatched. Points on this clonotype: Its antigen is undetermined.

General study points: The study's authors posited that every seasonal influenza vaccination enlists few new T cells.

The sample here was PBMCs from blood, taken less than 6 days after vaccination. The clonotype was recovered from a man in his fifties or sixties who received an inactivated influenza vaccine. V is TRBV5-1 and J is TRBJ2-2, with TRBD2 matching over 7 bases. CDR3 sequence: CASSVGEGLLTGELFF. CDR3 DNA: TGCGCCAGCAGCGTGGGGGAGGGACTGCTCACCGGGGAGCTGTTTTTT. Based on the CDR3 plus reference TRBV5-1 and TRBJ2-2, the full variable domain is KAGVTQTPRYLIKTRGQQVTLSCSPISGHRSVSWYQQTPGQGLQFLFEYFSETQRNKGNFPGRFSGRQFSNSRSEMNVSTLELGDSALYLCASSVGEGLLTGELFFGEGSRLTVL.